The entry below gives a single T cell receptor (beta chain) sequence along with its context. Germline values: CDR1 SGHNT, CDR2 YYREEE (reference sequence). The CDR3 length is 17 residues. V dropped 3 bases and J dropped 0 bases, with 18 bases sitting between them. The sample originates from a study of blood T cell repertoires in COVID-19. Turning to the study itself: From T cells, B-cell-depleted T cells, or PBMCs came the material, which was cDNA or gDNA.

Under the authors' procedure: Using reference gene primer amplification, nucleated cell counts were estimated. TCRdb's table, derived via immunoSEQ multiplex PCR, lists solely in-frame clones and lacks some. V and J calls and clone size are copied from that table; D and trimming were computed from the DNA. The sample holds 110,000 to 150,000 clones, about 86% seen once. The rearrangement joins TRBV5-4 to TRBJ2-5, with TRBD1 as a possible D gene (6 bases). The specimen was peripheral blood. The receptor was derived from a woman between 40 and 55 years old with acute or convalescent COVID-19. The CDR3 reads CASSSRYREMYQETQYF. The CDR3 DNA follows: TGTGCCAGCAGCTCCCGCTACAGGGAAATGTACCAAGAGACCCAGTACTTC.